The 30 T cell receptor beta chains in this list originate from one sample, sequenced in a study of cytomegalovirus exposure and HLA in healthy donors. Primers for the PCR totalled 60 Vbeta and 13 Jbeta. Clones were sequenced by immunoSEQ multiplex PCR, and TCRdb holds only the in-frame ones, with some missing. The data contain about 200,000 clones, 78% of them seen just once; the ten biggest clones take up less than 4.5%. Sequenced material: PBMCs. Source of these receptors: a male donor in good health and CMV-seronegative.

J is TRBJ1-2 and V is TRBV28; D is unresolved. This CDR3 is built from 10 residues. Germline CDR1 and CDR2: MDHEN and SYDVKM. V lost 8 bases, J lost 7 bases, and 8 bases lay in between. The CDR3 loop reads CASEAGGYTF. The CDR3 nucleotides read TGTGCCAGCGAGGCCGGTGGCTACACCTTC.

J is TRBJ2-7 and V is TRBV5-1, with a weak D call TRBD2 (6 bases). The V gene's germline CDR1 is SGHRS and CDR2 YFSETQ. The CDR3 runs to 13 residues. V dropped 4 bases and J dropped 6 bases, with 14 bases sitting between them. For the CDR3, the DNA is TGCGCCAGCAGCCTGGACTATTCGAGCGAGCAGTACTTC. Translating gives CASSLDYSSEQYF.

The chain links TRBV14 to TRBJ2-2, with 7 bases identical to TRBD1. The germline V gene encodes CDR1 SGHDN and CDR2 FVKESK. V dropped 4 bases and J dropped 9; count of bases not matched to a gene: 5. The CDR3 extends over 13 amino acids. CDR3 coding DNA: TGTGCCAGCAGCCGAGCAGGGGGTCGGGAGCTGTTTTTT. This gives the protein CASSRAGGRELFF.

The J gene is TRBJ2-7, the V gene TRBV4-1, with 14 bases aligning to TRBD2. Looked up from germline, CDR1 is MGHRA and CDR2 is YSYEKL. The CDR3 consists of 18 residues. Trimming cost V 4 bases and J 3 bases; bases outside gene matches: 11. CDR3: CASSPRGGLAGEGYEQYF. The DNA for the CDR3 is TGCGCCAGCAGCCCCCGGGGGGGACTAGCGGGAGAAGGCTACGAGCAGTACTTC.

The chain recombines TRBV19 with TRBJ1-1; D not resolved. Germline lookup yields CDR1 LNHDA and CDR2 SQIVND (reference sequence). The CDR3 totals 13 residues. The V and J ends lost 3 bases and 9 bases respectively, with 14 bases between them. CDR3 nucleotides: TGTGCCAGTAGTATCAGGCCGAGGGCTAAAGCTTTCTTT. Its protein is CASSIRPRAKAFF. Together with reference TRBV19 and TRBJ1-1, the CDR3 gives the full variable domain: DGGITQSPKYLFRKEGQNVTLSCEQNLNHDAMYWYRQDPGQGLRLIYYSQIVNDFQKGDIAEGYSVSREKKESFPLTVTSAQKNPTAFYLCASSIRPRAKAFFGQGTRLTVV.

The V call is TRBV27, the J call TRBJ2-7; 9 nucleotides line up with TRBD2. The trim removed 5 bases at V and 3 bases at J, leaving 8 bases unmatched. This CDR3 is 15 amino acids long. Germline loops: CDR1 MNHEY, CDR2 SMNVEV (reference sequence). The CDR3 reads CASSPRTSAYYEQYF. The CDR3 DNA is TGTGCCAGCAGTCCCCGGACTAGCGCTTACTACGAGCAGTACTTC.

As for this clone: This sample also contains other DNA sequences that code for the same CDR3. The rearrangement joins TRBV9 to TRBJ2-2, with D perhaps matching TRBD1 (6 bases). The CDR3 runs 14 residues. Per the germline V gene, CDR1 is SGDLS and CDR2 is YYNGEE. Trimming shortened V by 2 bases and J by 1 base, and 6 bases separated the two germline ends. The CDR3 DNA follows: TGTGCCAGCAGCGTGACAGGGAACACCGGGGAGCTGTTTTTT. Encoded protein: CASSVTGNTGELFF.

The V and J genes are TRBV29-1 and TRBJ2-7; no reliable D call. V lost 1 base and J lost 6, with 10 bases in between. The CDR3 extends over 12 amino acids. Germline V gene sequence: CDR1 SQVTM, CDR2 ANQGSEA. CDR3 sequence: CSVEVGRSEQYF. The CDR3 DNA reads as TGCAGCGTTGAAGTCGGAAGGAGCGAGCAGTACTTC.

The gene calls are TRBV11-3 and TRBJ2-5, with 8 nucleotides matching TRBD1. V gave up 3 bases and J gave up 5 bases; unmatched junction bases: 5. The CDR3 extends over 14 amino acids. Germline CDR1 SGHNT, CDR2 YENEEA. CDR3 DNA sequence: TGTGCCAGCAGCTTTCAGGGGGCCGGGGAGACCCAGTACTTC. Its protein is CASSFQGAGETQYF. Complete variable domain (other parts from reference TRBV11-3 and TRBJ2-5): EAGVVQSPRYKIIEKKQPVAFWCNPISGHNTLYWYLQNLGQGPELLIRYENEEAVDDSQLPKDRFSAERLKGVDSTLKIQPAELGDSAVYLCASSFQGAGETQYFGPGTRLLVL.

The chain employs TRBV7-7 and TRBJ2-5, with TRBD2 matching 8 bases. This CDR3 spans 15 amino acids. After removal of 3 bases from V and 6 bases from J, the junction contained 9 bases not matched to a gene. Germline loops: CDR1 SSHAT, CDR2 FNYEAQ (reference sequence). Here the CDR3 reads CASSLLSGREQTQYF. CDR3 bases: TGTGCCAGCAGCTTGTTGAGCGGGAGAGAACAGACCCAGTACTTC.

Worth noting for this clone: Relative to the germline gene, one junction end is altered; a read error may explain this. The CDR3, as DNA: TGTGCCAGCAGTTCAAGCTACCCCTTC. It codes for CASSSSYPF. The rearrangement links TRBV27 to TRBJ1-2; D uncertain. Germline CDR1 is MNHEY and CDR2 is SMNVEV (reference sequence). The CDR3 has 9 amino acids.

The chain couples TRBV27 to TRBJ1-1, with a tentative D call TRBD1 (6 bases). V gave up 8 bases and J gave up 5 bases, with 15 bases separating them. Germline-derived CDR1 and CDR2 are MNHEY and SMNVEV (reference sequence). The CDR3 runs to 13 residues. The CDR3 sequence is CASLDRLRTEAFF. CDR3 coding DNA: TGTGCCAGCCTGGACAGACTGCGAACTGAAGCTTTCTTT.

This clone occurred a few times. The J gene is TRBJ1-5, the V gene TRBV10-3; no clear D. The length of the CDR3 is 13 residues. V lost 4 bases and J 3 bases, leaving 7 bases between the germline ends. Germline V lookup: CDR1 ENHRY, CDR2 SYGVKD. The CDR3 bases are TGTGCCATCAGTGGCCAGATCAATCAGCCCCAGCATTTT. It codes for CAISGQINQPQHF.

The chain recombines TRBV5-4 with TRBJ1-6; D possibly corresponds to TRBD1 (6 bases). The V end was cut by 7 bases, the J end by 7 bases, with 12 bases between. CDR1 and CDR2 from the germline V gene are SGHNT and YYREEE (reference sequence). The CDR3 sequence is 13 residues long. In DNA, the CDR3 is TGTGCCAGCCGGACAGACATAAATTCACCCCTCCACTTT. It codes for CASRTDINSPLHF. Looking up the rest from reference TRBV5-4 and TRBJ1-6 gives the full variable domain: ETGVTQSPTHLIKTRGQQVTLRCSSQSGHNTVSWYQQALGQGPQFIFQYYREEENGRGNFPPRFSGLQFPNYSSELNVNALELDDSALYLCASRTDINSPLHFGNGTRLTVT.

V and J are TRBV9 and TRBJ1-1; D might be TRBD1 (5 bases). V gave up 3 bases and J gave up 4 bases, with 19 bases separating them. CDR1 SGDLS and CDR2 YYNGEE come from the germline V gene. CDR3 length equals 16 residues. As DNA, the CDR3 is TGTGCCAGCAGCGCCGGGGCGGAGGTCGGGAGCACTGAAGCTTTCTTT. Protein product: CASSAGAEVGSTEAFF.

This sequence joins TRBV21-1 and TRBJ2-3; TRBD2 is taken as the D call from the table, unchecked against the DNA. TRBV21-1 is tagged as a pseudogene. The CDR3 has 21 residues. The CDR3 spells CASSKAGLGRGDPLPTDTQYF. The CDR3 region has the DNA TGTGCCAGCAGCAAAGCCGGGCTGGGGAGGGGAGATCCTTTACCCACAGATACGCAGTATTTT.

The chain recombines TRBV19 with TRBJ1-5, with a possible D match to TRBD1 (6 bases). Germline values: CDR1 LNHDA, CDR2 SQIVND (reference sequence). The CDR3 length is 16 residues. V lost 7 bases to trimming and J lost 7 bases, with 23 bases between them. CDR3 protein: CASTLYRVSGDQPQHF. The CDR3 region has the DNA TGTGCCAGTACCCTATATCGTGTATCAGGGGACCAGCCCCAGCATTTT.

The chain links TRBV9 to TRBJ1-1; 8 bases agree with TRBD1. This CDR3 is built from 14 residues. V lost 2 bases to trimming and J lost 4 bases; unmatched junction nucleotides: 4. Germline CDR1 SGDLS, CDR2 YYNGEE. CDR3 nucleotide sequence: TGTGCCAGCAGCGTCACAGGGGGTGCCACTGAAGCTTTCTTT. It is translated as CASSVTGGATEAFF.

This chain connects TRBV5-1 to TRBJ2-1; 12 bases map to TRBD1. V lost 4 bases and J lost 7; bases outside the gene matches: 6. CDR3 size: 15 residues. Looked up from germline, CDR1 is SGHRS and CDR2 is YFSETQ. The CDR3 is CASSTQGQGANEQFF. The CDR3 nucleotides are TGCGCCAGCAGCACCCAGGGACAGGGGGCGAATGAGCAGTTCTTC.

The gene calls are TRBV7-8 and TRBJ2-5; possibly TRBD2 for D (5 bases). The CDR3 has 16 amino acids. In germline, CDR1 is SGHVS, CDR2 FQNEAQ. Trimming took off 2 bases at V and 5 bases at J, with 18 bases between the two ends. CDR3 bases: TGTGCCAGCAGCTTACCTGTAGGGAGTGTTGTGGAGACCCAGTACTTC. Amino acids: CASSLPVGSVVETQYF.

This chain joins TRBV10-2 and TRBJ2-3; 13 bases are shared with TRBD2. With 6 bases clipped from V and 4 bases from J, the junction kept 10 bases outside the gene matches. The germline V gene encodes CDR1 WSHSY and CDR2 SAAADI. The CDR3 sequence is 17 residues long. The CDR3 spells CASRDSWTSGSPDTQYF. The CDR3, as DNA: TGCGCCAGCAGGGACAGCTGGACTAGCGGGAGTCCAGATACGCAGTATTTT.

The CDR3: CSVGTSAFASTDTQYF. The CDR3, as DNA: TGCAGCGTCGGGACTAGCGCTTTCGCTAGCACAGATACGCAGTATTTT. The chain couples TRBV29-1 to TRBJ2-3; 10 bases map to TRBD2. V lost 6 bases, J lost 0 bases, and 9 bases stayed unmatched. There are 16 residues in the CDR3. Germline V lookup: CDR1 SQVTM, CDR2 ANQGSEA.

This chain joins TRBV21-1 and TRBJ2-7; the table's TRBD1 call for D was not verified on the DNA. TRBV21-1 corresponds to a pseudogene. The CDR3 has 15 amino acids. The CDR3 spells CASSRQGISSYEQYF. CDR3 DNA sequence: TGTGCCAGCAGCAGACAGGGGATCAGCTCCTACGAGCAGTACTTC.

V is TRBV7-2 and J is TRBJ2-1; D uncertain. The CDR3 is 13 amino acids. V was pared by 1 base and J by 8 bases, with 9 bases between. Germline V gene data show CDR1 as SGHTA and CDR2 as FQGNSA. The CDR3 loop is CASSLVTRYEQFF. The CDR3 DNA is TGTGCCAGCAGCTTAGTAACGAGGTATGAGCAGTTCTTC.

About this clone: The same CDR3 arises from other DNA sequences in this sample as well. This chain joins TRBV7-9 and TRBJ2-7; D is perhaps TRBD1 (6 bases). Trimming left V 1 base short and J 4 bases short, with 8 bases between. In germline, CDR1 is SEHNR, CDR2 FQNEAQ (reference sequence). The CDR3 covers 13 residues. The CDR3 loop is CASSLVGGYEQYF. As DNA, the CDR3 is TGTGCCAGCAGCTTAGTAGGGGGATACGAGCAGTACTTC.

The chain combines TRBV6-5 with TRBJ2-5; TRBD1 is a possible D gene (5 bases). The assigned J gene may be wrong: the sequence end matches TRBJ2-7 better. CDR1 is MNHEY, CDR2 SVGAGI, per germline. There are 14 residues in the CDR3. CDR3 coding DNA: TGTGCCAGCAGTTGGGCCTGGGGCGTATACGAGCAGTACTTC. This translates into CASSWAWGVYEQYF.

The J gene is TRBJ2-7, the V gene TRBV4-1, with 10 bases matching TRBD2. The CDR3 sequence is 16 residues long. Losses at the gene ends were 1 base for V and 4 bases for J; bases not matched to a gene: 7. Germline V gene sequence: CDR1 MGHRA, CDR2 YSYEKL. CDR3 in DNA: TGCGCCAGCAGCCAAGTCCATAGCGGGAGGTCTTACGAGCAGTACTTC. Amino acid sequence: CASSQVHSGRSYEQYF.

This clone was seen more than once but under ten times. The chain carries TRBV11-2 and TRBJ2-1, with D possibly matching TRBD2 (7 bases). The CDR3 loop spans 17 amino acids. Germline CDR1 and CDR2: SGHAT and FQNNGV. V lost 5 bases, J lost 1 base, and 18 bases lay in between. As DNA, the CDR3 is TGTGCCAGCAGCCCGAGGCAAGGGGGGGGGTCCTACAATGAGCAGTTCTTC. Protein product: CASSPRQGGGSYNEQFF.

The chain links TRBV11-2 to TRBJ2-3; D remains unclear. V lost 5 bases to trimming and J lost 0 bases, with 15 bases between them. The germline V gene has CDR1 SGHAT and CDR2 FQNNGV. The CDR3 spans 16 residues. The chain's CDR3 is CASSRSYRSSTDTQYF. In DNA form, the CDR3 reads TGTGCCAGCAGCCGCAGTTACCGATCTAGCACAGATACGCAGTATTTT.

This clone was seen once. The V and J genes are TRBV25-1 and TRBJ2-7; TRBD1 agrees at 12 bases. CDR3 length equals 14 residues. J gave up 7 bases and V 6 bases, and 7 bases lay outside the gene matches. Germline assignment: CDR1 MGHDK and CDR2 SYGVNS. The CDR3 loop reads CASRAGTGGREQYF. The CDR3 DNA reads TGTGCCAGCAGAGCCGGGACAGGGGGCAGGGAGCAGTACTTC.